This T cell receptor (beta chain) was observed in a study of blood T cells in healthy people across ages (dated by TCRdb to the mid-2010s). A note on the overall study: Template switching captured roughly one uniquely barcoded TCR beta cDNA molecule per two T cells in model experiments. Using deep sequencing normalized with unique cDNA molecular identifiers, the study measured how TCR beta repertoire diversity changes with age. Donors were grouped into four age groups: young (average roughly 15 years), middle-aged (less than 40), aged (about 60) and long-lived (approximately 75). The study analyzed two additional independent replicas of 1 million unique cDNA reads from the same blood draw for two donors, one aged 18 to 29 and one aged 80 or older.

Taken from the germline V gene, the CDR1 and CDR2 loops are SQVTM and ANQGSEA. The V and J ends are trimmed by 5 bases and 4 bases, leaving 15 bases between them. The CDR3 contains 14 residues, cysteine and phenylalanine counted. The retained sequence is limited to the CDR3, 42 bases, with the frame set at the first base. The paper as a whole reports these results and caveats: Donor CMV infection status was unknown, potentially confounding age-related changes in expanded clonotypes. There was a strong correlation between observed TCR beta diversity and the percentage of naive T cells measured by flow cytometry. Estimates of total diversity based on one million sequenced T cells were regarded as lower bounds and as underestimates. Compared with the aged group, the long-lived group had more naive CD4+ T cells, fewer expanded clones and increased TCR diversity, a pattern suggesting age selection. Since profiling was done on bulk unsorted PBMCs, naive and antigen-experienced compartments could not be conclusively compared. Observed TCR beta diversity per million T cells fell roughly linearly with age, and a significant reduction was already apparent by age around 36.

Donors were 35 to 40 systemically healthy Caucasian individuals from Russia aged roughly 6 to 95 years. Ten milliliters of peripheral blood were drawn from each donor into EDTA-treated Vacutainer tubes. PBMCs were isolated by Ficoll-Paque density-gradient centrifugation, with at least 6 million obtained per sample. Trizol reagent was used to extract total RNA from PBMCs, with at least 5 micrograms per sample. Naive CD45RAhigh/CD27high T cell percentages were measured by flow cytometry on a PBMC aliquot from every donor. The library relied on 5' RACE. Instrument used: Illumina HiSeq 2500. A second PCR of roughly 7 to 12 cycles was run with a J-beta primer mix and a sample-barcoded 5' primer. A unique molecular identifier was introduced onto each TCR beta cDNA molecule by a template-switch 5' adaptor carrying 12 random nucleotides. Each sample yielded at least 2.5 million CDR3-containing paired-end reads. The Mint cDNA synthesis kit, primed by a TRBC-specific oligonucleotide, was used to synthesize first-strand cDNA from all RNA. All cDNA was treated with uracil-DNA glycosylase and then went through a first 18-cycle PCR with the universal primers M1SS and BC2_uni_R. Regarding the original processing steps: Each sample was normalized by randomly selecting 1 million high-quality reads, each carrying a distinct molecular identifier. Reads with shared molecular identifiers were discarded instead of being binned into consensus sequences. MiTCR, run with a Q25 quality threshold and the strictest error-elimination algorithm, handled CDR3 identification, clonotype clustering and error correction. A nonparametric unseen species model with Euler transformation was used to estimate a lower bound on total TCR beta diversity. The public sequencing data were trimmed at Q25 with fastp and processed into clonotypes with MiXCR by TCRdb, which kept only in-frame beta chains. Each CDR3 protein gets just one entry, which takes the most common genes and DNA from the rows behind it. V and J calls and clone size were set by TCRdb, not the authors. This sample comprises more than 650,000 distinct CDR3 sequences, 20% to 30% of them detected only once. In total, the top ten clones hold less than 3.5% of the sample.

This clonotype was found a few times. The antigen this receptor binds is unknown. Base qualities are not at hand, and no much larger clone is one base apart. The data were also submitted as part of a second study, on T cells of mothers and their children. As described in the second report: The donors were nine systemically healthy Caucasian individuals, made up of three mothers and their six children. cDNA synthesis consumed the entire amount of extracted RNA, loaded at 1.5 ug RNA in each 15 ul reaction. In the second PCR, the M1S primer introduced both the sample barcodes and 2-4 random nucleotides. Over 8.5 million TCR beta CDR3 reads were obtained for each mother, and 2.5 million to 3 million reads were obtained for each child. Thymic selection similarly shapes TCR recombination output in related and unrelated pairs, with minor effect from inherited differences. Normalized repertoire overlap in related mother-child pairs was always slightly higher than in unrelated mother-child pairs, but the difference was never significant. With a sensitivity of about 100 clones per million clonotypes, no persistent microchimeric T cell clones were detected. The study used deep NGS to compare TCR beta repertoires of mothers and children, seeking features distinguishing related mother-child pairs from unrelated individuals. The mean age was about 40 +/- 4 years for the mothers and approximately 11 +/- 4 years for the children. After adapters were ligated using NEBNext reagents, the libraries underwent 100+100 nt paired-end sequencing on an Illumina HiSeq 2000. To prevent cross-contamination, the mother and child libraries were prepared a month apart and were sequenced in separate runs. Between 500,000 and 2,000,000 distinct TCR beta clonotypes were identified per donor. Naive TCR beta clonotypes were estimated from low-frequency clonotypes matched to each donor's FACS-determined naive share, without sorting.

The chain couples TRBV29-1 to TRBJ2-1; a tentative D match to TRBD1 spans 5 bases. Sequenced sample: blood. This TCR derives from a boy younger than 18 in good health. The nucleotide sequence reads TGCAGCGTTCCCTCCCCTGACAGATACAATGAGCAGTTCTTC. Protein translation: CSVPSPDRYNEQFF.